The subject of this entry is one TCR beta chain. This specimen belongs to a study of T cell changes during pregnancy in multiple sclerosis. This CDR3 spans 16 amino acids. Germline V gene lookup returns CDR1 SEHNR and CDR2 FQNEAQ (reference sequence). With V trimmed by 1 base and J by 3 bases, 4 bases remained unmatched. TCRdb's copy holds only in-frame clones and misses some; the assay was immunoSEQ multiplex PCR. In the table there are some 27,000 clones, roughly 89% of which are singletons. This chain uses TRBV7-9 with TRBJ2-1, with 9 bases matching TRBD2. This material consisted of CD4+ T cells from peripheral blood mononuclear cells, taken in the second trimester of pregnancy. This receptor was taken from a female donor with multiple sclerosis, enrolled in a pregnancy study. The CDR3 spells CASSLGLAGNYNEQFF. The CDR3 nucleotides are TGTGCCAGCAGCTTAGGGCTAGCGGGGAACTACAATGAGCAGTTCTTC.